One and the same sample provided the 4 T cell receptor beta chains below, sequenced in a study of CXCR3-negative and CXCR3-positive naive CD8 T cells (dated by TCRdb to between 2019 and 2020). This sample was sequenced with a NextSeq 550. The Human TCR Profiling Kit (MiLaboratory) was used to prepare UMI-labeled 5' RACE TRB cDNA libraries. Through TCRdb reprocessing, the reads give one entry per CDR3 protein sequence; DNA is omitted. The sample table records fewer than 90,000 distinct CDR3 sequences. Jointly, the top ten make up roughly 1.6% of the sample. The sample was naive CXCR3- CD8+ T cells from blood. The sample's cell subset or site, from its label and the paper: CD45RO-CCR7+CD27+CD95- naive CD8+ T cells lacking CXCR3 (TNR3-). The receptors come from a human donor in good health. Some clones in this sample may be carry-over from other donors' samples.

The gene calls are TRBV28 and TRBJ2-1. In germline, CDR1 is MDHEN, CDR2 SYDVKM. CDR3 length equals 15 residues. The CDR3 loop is CASSFGGTTYNEQFF.

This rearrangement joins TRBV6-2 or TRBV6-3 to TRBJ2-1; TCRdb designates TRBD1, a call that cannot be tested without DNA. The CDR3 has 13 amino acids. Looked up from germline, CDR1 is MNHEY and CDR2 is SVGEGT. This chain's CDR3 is CASSRGQDVEQFF.

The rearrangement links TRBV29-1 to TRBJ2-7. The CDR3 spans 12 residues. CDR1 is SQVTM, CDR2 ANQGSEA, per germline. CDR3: CSVVGLRNEQYF.

CDR3 in amino acids: CSVEDPAGQGNYGYTF. V usage is TRBV29-1 and J usage is TRBJ1-2; TCRdb's D gene call, TRBD1, goes unchecked for lack of DNA. CDR1 and CDR2 from the germline V gene are SQVTM and ANQGSEA. This CDR3 has 16 residues.